Sequencing of this T cell receptor (beta chain) was carried out in a study of T-cell memory formation after mild COVID-19. Study-level points and caveats: Contracting clones, day 15 to 85, had balanced CD4/CD8, and later expanders favored CD4+.

V was clipped by 3 bases and J by 7 bases; unmatched bases: 10. CDR3 length equals 16 residues. Germline V gene lookup returns CDR1 SGHNT and CDR2 YYREEE (reference sequence). Using its own MiXCR run on the 5' RACE reads, TCRdb lists one record per CDR3 protein. The sample lists around 470,000 distinct CDR3 sequences; about 20% were seen once. On this clonotype: Its antigen is unknown.

Material: PBMCs or a T cell subset sorted from them (not recorded which). This clonotype originated in an adult woman who had mild COVID-19 (a few samples of this study predate the infection). Cell type and time point are not known. The chain employs TRBV5-4 and TRBJ2-2; 9 positions match TRBD2. CDR3 loop: CASSSPLAGEGGELFF. Here the CDR3 DNA reads TGTGCCAGCAGCTCCCCATTAGCGGGGGAAGGCGGGGAGCTGTTTTTT.